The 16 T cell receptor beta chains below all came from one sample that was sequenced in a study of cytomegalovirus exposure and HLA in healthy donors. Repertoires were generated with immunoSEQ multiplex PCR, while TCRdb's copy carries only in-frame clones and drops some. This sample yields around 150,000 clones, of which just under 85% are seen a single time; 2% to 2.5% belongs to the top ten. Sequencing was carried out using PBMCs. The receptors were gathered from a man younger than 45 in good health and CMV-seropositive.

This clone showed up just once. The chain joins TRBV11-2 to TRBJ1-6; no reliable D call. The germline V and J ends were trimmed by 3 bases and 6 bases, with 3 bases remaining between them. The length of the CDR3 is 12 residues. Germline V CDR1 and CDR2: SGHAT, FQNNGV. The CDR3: CASSFINSPLHF. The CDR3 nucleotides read TGTGCCAGCAGCTTTATTAATTCACCCCTCCACTTT. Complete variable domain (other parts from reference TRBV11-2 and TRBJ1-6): EAGVAQSPRYKIIEKRQSVAFWCNPISGHATLYWYQQILGQGPKLLIQFQNNGVVDDSQLPKDRFSAERLKGVDSTLKIQPAKLEDSAVYLCASSFINSPLHFGNGTRLTVT.

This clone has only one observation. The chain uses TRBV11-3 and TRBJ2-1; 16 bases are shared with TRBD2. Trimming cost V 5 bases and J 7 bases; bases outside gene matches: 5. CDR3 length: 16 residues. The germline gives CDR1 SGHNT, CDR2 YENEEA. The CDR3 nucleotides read TGTGCCAGCAGCAAAGGGACTAGCGGGGGGGCTAATGAGCAGTTCTTC. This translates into CASSKGTSGGANEQFF.

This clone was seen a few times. The CDR3 DNA is TGCAGCGTTGAAATATACAGTAACTATGGCTACACCTTC. Translation gives CSVEIYSNYGYTF. The gene calls are TRBV29-1 and TRBJ1-2; D is uncertain. Trimming stripped 2 bases from V and 1 base from J, with 8 bases between. Germline CDR1 SQVTM, CDR2 ANQGSEA. The CDR3 length is 13 residues.

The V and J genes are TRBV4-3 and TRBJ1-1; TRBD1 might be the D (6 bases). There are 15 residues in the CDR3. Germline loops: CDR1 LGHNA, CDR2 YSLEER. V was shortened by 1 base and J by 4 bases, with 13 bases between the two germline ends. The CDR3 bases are TGCGCCAGCAGCCAAGGGCCAGGGGTTAGCACTGAAGCTTTCTTT. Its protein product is CASSQGPGVSTEAFF.

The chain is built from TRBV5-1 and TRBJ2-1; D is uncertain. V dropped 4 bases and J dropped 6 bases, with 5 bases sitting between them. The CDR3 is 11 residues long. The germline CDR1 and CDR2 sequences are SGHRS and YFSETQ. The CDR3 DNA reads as TGCGCCAGCAGCCTAACCAATGAGCAGTTCTTC. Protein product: CASSLTNEQFF.

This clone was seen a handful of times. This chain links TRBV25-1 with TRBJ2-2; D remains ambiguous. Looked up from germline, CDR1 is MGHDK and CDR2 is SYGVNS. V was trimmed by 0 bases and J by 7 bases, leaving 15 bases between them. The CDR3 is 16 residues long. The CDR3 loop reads CASSEYFSTLGGELFF. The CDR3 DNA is TGTGCCAGCAGTGAATATTTTAGCACACTCGGCGGGGAGCTGTTTTTT.

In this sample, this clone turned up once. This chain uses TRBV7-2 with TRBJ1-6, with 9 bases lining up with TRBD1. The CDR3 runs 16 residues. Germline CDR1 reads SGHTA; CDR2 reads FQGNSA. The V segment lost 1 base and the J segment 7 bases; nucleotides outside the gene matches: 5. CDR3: CASSLGGQGWNSPLHF. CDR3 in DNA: TGTGCCAGCAGCTTAGGGGGACAGGGTTGGAATTCACCCCTCCACTTT.

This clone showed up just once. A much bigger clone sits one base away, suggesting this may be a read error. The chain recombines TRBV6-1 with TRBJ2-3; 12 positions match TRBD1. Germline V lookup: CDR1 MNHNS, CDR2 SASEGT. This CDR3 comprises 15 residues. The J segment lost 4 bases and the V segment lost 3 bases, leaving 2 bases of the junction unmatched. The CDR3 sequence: CASSEGTGGADTQYF. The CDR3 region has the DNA TGTGCCAGCAGTGAGGGGACAGGGGGCGCAGATACGCAGTATTTT.

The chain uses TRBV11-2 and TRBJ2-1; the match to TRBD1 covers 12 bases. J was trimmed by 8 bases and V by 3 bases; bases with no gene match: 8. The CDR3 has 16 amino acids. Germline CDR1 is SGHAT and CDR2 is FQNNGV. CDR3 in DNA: TGTGCCAGCAGCTTCTTCCGGGACAGGGGGCGGGATGAGCAGTTCTTC. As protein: CASSFFRDRGRDEQFF.

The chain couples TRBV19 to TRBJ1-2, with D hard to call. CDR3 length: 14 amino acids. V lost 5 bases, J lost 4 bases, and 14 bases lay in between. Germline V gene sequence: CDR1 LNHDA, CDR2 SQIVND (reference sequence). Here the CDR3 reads CASSAPEAGYGYTF. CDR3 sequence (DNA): TGTGCCAGTAGTGCCCCGGAGGCGGGCTATGGCTACACCTTC.

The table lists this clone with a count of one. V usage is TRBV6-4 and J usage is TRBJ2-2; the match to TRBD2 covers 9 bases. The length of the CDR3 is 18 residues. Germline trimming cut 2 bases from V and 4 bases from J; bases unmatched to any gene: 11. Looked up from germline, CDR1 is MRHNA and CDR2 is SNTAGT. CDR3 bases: TGTGCCAGCAGTGACAAGCAGGCTAGCGGGGAGGCCACCGGGGAGCTGTTTTTT. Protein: CASSDKQASGEATGELFF.

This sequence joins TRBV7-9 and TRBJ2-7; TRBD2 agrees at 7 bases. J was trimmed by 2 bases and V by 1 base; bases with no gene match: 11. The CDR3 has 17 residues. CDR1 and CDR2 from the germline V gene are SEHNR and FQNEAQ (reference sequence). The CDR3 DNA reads TGTGCCAGCAGCTTAGGCCCAGCCGGGACTAATCCCTACGAGCAGTACTTC. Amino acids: CASSLGPAGTNPYEQYF.

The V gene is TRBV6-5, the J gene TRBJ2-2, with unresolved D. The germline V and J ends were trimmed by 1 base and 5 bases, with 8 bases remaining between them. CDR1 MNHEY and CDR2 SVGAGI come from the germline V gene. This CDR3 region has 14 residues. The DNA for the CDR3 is TGTGCCAGCAGTTACTTCGTGAGGACCGGGGAGCTGTTTTTT. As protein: CASSYFVRTGELFF.

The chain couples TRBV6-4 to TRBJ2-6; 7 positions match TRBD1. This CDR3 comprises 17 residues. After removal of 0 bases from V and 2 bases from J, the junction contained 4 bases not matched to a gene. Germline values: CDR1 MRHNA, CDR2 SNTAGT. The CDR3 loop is CASSDSPTGAGANVLTF. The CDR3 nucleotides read TGTGCCAGCAGTGACTCACCTACAGGGGCTGGGGCCAACGTCCTGACTTTC.

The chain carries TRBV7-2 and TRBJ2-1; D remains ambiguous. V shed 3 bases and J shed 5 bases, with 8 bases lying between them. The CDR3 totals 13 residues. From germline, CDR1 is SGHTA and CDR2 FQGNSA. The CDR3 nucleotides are TGTGCCAGCAGCTTGGGCGCCGACAATGAGCAGTTCTTC. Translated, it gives CASSLGADNEQFF.

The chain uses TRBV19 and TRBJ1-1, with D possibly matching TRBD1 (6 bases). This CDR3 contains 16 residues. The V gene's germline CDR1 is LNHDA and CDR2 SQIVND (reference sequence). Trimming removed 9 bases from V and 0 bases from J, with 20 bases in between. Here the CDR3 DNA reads TGTGCCAGCATCGTCGAAGGGGGGGGTATGAACACTGAAGCTTTCTTT. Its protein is CASIVEGGGMNTEAFF.